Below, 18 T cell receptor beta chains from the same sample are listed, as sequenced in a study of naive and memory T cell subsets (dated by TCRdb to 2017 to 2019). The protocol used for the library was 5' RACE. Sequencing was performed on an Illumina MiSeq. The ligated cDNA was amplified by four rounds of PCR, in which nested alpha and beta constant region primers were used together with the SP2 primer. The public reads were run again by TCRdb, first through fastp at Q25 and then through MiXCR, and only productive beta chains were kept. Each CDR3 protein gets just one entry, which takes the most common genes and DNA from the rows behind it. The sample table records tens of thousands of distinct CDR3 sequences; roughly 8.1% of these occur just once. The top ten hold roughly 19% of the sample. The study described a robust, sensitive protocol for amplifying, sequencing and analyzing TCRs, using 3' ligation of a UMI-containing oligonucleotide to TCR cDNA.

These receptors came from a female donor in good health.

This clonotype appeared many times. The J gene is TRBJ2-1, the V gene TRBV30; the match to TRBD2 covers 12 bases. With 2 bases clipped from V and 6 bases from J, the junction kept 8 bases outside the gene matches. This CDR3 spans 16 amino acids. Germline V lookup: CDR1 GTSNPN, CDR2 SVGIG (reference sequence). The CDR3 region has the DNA TGTGCCTGGAGTTCGACTAGCGGGGGAGAGATCAATGAGCAGTTCTTC. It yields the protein CAWSSTSGGEINEQFF.

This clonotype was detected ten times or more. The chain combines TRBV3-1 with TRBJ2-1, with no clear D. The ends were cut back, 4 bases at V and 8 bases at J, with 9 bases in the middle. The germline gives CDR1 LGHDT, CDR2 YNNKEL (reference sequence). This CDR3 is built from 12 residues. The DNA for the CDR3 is TGTGCCAGCAGCCTAGTGTTCGATGAGCAGTTCTTC. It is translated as CASSLVFDEQFF.

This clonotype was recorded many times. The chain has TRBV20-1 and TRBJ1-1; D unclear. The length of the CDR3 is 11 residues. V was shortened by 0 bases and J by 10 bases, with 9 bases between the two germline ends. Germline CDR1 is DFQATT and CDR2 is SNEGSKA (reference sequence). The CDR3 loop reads CSARESRRAFF. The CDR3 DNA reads TGCAGTGCTAGAGAATCAAGACGAGCTTTCTTT.

CDR3 nucleotides: TGTGCCAGCAGCTTAGAGGGGTCCCAAGAGACCCAGTACTTC. This encodes CASSLEGSQETQYF. V and J are TRBV7-9 and TRBJ2-5; maybe TRBD1 (5 bases). This CDR3 region has 14 residues. V shed 1 base and J shed 1 base, with 7 bases lying between them. CDR1 and CDR2 (germline): SEHNR, FQNEAQ (reference sequence).

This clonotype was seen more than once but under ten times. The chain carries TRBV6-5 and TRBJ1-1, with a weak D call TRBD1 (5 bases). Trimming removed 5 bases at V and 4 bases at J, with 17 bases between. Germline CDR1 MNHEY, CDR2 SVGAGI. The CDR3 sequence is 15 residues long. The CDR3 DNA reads TGTGCCAGCAGTCCTCAATGGAGGGGCGGCACTGAAGCTTTCTTT. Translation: CASSPQWRGGTEAFF.

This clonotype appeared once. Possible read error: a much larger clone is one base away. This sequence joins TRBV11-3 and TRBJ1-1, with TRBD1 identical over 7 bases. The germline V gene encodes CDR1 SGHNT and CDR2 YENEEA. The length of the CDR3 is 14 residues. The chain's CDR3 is CVSSDGTANTEAFF. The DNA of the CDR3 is TGTGTCAGCAGCGACGGGACAGCAAACACTGAAGCTTTCTTT.

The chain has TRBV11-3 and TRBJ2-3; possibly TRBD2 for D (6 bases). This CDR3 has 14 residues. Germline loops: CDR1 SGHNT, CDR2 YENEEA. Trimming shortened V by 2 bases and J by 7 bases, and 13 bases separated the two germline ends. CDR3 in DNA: TGTGCCAGCAGCTTAACGGGGGTGGATTATACGCAGTATTTT. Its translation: CASSLTGVDYTQYF.

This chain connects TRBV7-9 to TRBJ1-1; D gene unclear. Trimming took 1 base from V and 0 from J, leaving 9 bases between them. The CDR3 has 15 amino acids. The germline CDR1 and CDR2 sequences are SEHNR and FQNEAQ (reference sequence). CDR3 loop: CASSLGLGMNTEAFF. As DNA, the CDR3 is TGTGCCAGCAGCTTAGGGTTAGGCATGAACACTGAAGCTTTCTTT.

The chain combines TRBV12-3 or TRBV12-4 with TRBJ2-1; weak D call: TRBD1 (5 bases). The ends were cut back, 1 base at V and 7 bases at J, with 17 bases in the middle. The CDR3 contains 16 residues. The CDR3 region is CASSLETVRSVNEQFF. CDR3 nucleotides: TGTGCCAGCAGTTTAGAGACAGTTAGATCGGTAAATGAGCAGTTCTTC.

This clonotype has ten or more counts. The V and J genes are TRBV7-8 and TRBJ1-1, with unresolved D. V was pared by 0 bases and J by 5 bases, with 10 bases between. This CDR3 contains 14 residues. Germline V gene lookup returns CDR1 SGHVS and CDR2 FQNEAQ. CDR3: CASSLADGWTEAFF. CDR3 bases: TGTGCCAGCAGCTTAGCGGACGGGTGGACTGAAGCTTTCTTT.

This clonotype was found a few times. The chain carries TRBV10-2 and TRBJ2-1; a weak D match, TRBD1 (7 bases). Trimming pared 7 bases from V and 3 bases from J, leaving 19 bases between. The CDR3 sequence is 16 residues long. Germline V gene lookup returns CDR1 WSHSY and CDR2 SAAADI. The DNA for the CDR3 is TGCGCCAGCACCCCCCGGGCAGGGGGACTCTACAATGAGCAGTTCTTC. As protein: CASTPRAGGLYNEQFF.

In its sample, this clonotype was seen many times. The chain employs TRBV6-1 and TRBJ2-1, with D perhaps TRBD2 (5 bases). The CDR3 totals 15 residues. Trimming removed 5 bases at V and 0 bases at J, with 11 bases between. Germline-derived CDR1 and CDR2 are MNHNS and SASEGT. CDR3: CASSRQADSYNEQFF. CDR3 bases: TGTGCCAGCAGTAGACAAGCGGACTCCTACAATGAGCAGTTCTTC.

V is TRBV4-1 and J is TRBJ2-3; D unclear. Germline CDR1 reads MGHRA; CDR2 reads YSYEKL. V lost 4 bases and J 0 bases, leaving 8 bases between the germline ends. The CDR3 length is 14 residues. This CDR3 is CASSPKSSTDTQYF. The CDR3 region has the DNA TGCGCCAGCAGCCCCAAGAGTAGCACAGATACGCAGTATTTT.

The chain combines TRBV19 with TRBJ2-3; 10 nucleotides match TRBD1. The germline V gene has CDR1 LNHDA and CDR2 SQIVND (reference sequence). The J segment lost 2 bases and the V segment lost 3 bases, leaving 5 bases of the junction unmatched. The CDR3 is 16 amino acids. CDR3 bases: TGTGCCAGTAGTATGGGGACAGGGGCCTACACAGATACGCAGTATTTT. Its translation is CASSMGTGAYTDTQYF.

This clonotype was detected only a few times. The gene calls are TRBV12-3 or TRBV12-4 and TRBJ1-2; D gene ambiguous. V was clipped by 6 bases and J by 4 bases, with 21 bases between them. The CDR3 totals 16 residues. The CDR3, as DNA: TGTGCCAGCAGCCTCCCCTCTTCTGGACGGGGCTATGGCTACACCTTC. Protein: CASSLPSSGRGYGYTF.

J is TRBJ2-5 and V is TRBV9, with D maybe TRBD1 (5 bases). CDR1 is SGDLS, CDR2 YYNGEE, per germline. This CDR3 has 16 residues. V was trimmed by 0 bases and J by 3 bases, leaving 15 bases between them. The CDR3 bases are TGTGCCAGCAGCGTAGACCGGGCAGGGATTGAAGAGACCCAGTACTTC. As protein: CASSVDRAGIEETQYF. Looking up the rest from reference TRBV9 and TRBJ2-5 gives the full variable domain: DSGVTQTPKHLITATGQRVTLRCSPRSGDLSVYWYQQSLDQGLQFLIQYYNGEERAKGNILERFSAQQFPDLHSELNLSSLELGDSALYFCASSVDRAGIEETQYFGPGTRLLVL.

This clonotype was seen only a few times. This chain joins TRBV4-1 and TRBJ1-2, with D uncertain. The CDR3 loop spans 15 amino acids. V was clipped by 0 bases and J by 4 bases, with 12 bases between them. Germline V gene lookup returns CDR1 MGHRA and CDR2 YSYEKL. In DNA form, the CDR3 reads TGCGCCAGCAGCCAAGATTGGACGGCACGCTATGGCTACACCTTC. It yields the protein CASSQDWTARYGYTF.

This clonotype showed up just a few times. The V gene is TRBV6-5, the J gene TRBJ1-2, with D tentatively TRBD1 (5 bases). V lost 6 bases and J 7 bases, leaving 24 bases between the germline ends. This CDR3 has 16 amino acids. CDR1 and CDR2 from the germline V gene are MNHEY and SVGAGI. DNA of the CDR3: TGTGCCAGCAGGTGGTCCGGGACCGGAACCAGCGGTGGCTACACCTTC. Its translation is CASRWSGTGTSGGYTF.